This T cell receptor (beta chain) appears in the sequencing data of a study of beta chain features in type 1 diabetes. Study-wide points: Cells carrying high TCR expression could end up over-represented when cDNA is sequenced. Compared with healthy donors, patients appeared to share more similar naive, central memory and regulatory TCRB repertoires.

With 1 base clipped from V and 2 bases from J, the junction kept 2 bases outside the gene matches. The CDR3 has 16 amino acids. CDR1 is MGHRA, CDR2 YSYEKL, per germline. The study reverse transcribed the entire isolated RNA, so it sequenced expressed TCRB transcripts. The assay was immunoSEQ multiplex PCR, and TCRdb's table has in-frame clones only and misses some. The sample has roughly 230,000 clones, over 7.5% seen once. The single heparinised draw taken from each donor contained about 100 mL of blood on average. Sorting that relied on CD45RO/CCR7/CD25/CD127/CD95/CD27 yielded CD4+ naive, central memory, regulatory and stem cell-like memory cells. This clone was detected only a few times. Its antigen is not identified.

Sample: naive CD4+ T cells from blood. This TCR was sampled from a young woman in good health. The chain couples TRBV4-1 to TRBJ2-3; 11 nucleotides match TRBD2. CDR3 sequence (DNA): TGCGCCAGCAGCCAAGTGGGACTAGCGGTCACAGATACGCAGTATTTT. Its protein product is CASSQVGLAVTDTQYF.